The rows below give T cell receptor beta chains drawn from one sample of a study of cytomegalovirus exposure and HLA in healthy donors. Clones were read by immunoSEQ multiplex PCR, and TCRdb kept only the in-frame ones, dropping some. The sample lists fewer than 100,000 clones, roughly two thirds occurring once. Sample: PBMCs. These receptors were collected from a female donor in good health and CMV-seronegative. CDR3s include the opening cysteine and the closing phenylalanine or tryptophan. The D gene is left open where the match is weak. Clone size is given for some rows only: seen once, a few or many times, or a class if the clone is expanded.

. . TRBJ2-7 16 TRBV10-3 CAISESRGLTSYEQYF TGTGCCATCAGTGAGTCGCGGGGACTGACCTCCTACGAGCAGTACTTC
TRBD1 . TRBJ1-1 16 TRBV5-4 CASSRVPGQGNTEAFF TGTGCCAGCAGCCGCGTCCCGGGACAGGGTAACACTGAAGCTTTCTTT
. . TRBJ1-3 15 TRBV7-9 CASSSAGGSGNTIYF TGTGCCAGCAGCTCGGCGGGGGGCAGTGGAAACACCATATATTTT
. . TRBJ2-5 14 TRBV9 CASSVGGYQETQYF TGTGCCAGCAGCGTAGGGGGCTACCAAGAGACCCAGTACTTC
. . TRBJ1-5 13 TRBV30 CAWSRGGYQPQHF TGTGCCTGGAGCCGGGGGGGGTATCAGCCCCAGCATTTT
TRBD1 few TRBJ2-3 15 TRBV7-9 CASSFWTGETDTQYF TGTGCCAGCAGCTTCTGGACAGGAGAGACAGATACGCAGTATTTT
TRBD1 . TRBJ2-3 14 TRBV7-2 CASSFTGATDTQYF TGTGCCAGCAGTTTTACAGGGGCCACAGATACGCAGTATTTT
. . TRBJ2-1 15 TRBV7-2 CASSLGGTNRNEQFF TGTGCCAGCAGCCTAGGGGGGACTAACCGCAATGAGCAGTTCTTC
TRBD1 few TRBJ1-1 14 TRBV4-2 CASSQGTGSIEAFF TGTGCCAGCAGCCAGGGGACAGGGTCGATTGAAGCTTTCTTT
. few TRBJ1-3 13 TRBV13 CASSLGRGDTIYF TGTGCCAGCAGCTTAGGCCGCGGGGACACCATATATTTT
. . TRBJ2-4 14 TRBV5-4 CASSLAQGKNIQYF TGTGCCAGCAGCTTGGCCCAGGGCAAAAACATTCAGTACTTC
TRBD1 . TRBJ2-7 13 TRBV4-2 CASSQDGTGEQYF TGTGCCAGCAGCCAAGATGGGACAGGCGAGCAGTACTTC
. . TRBJ1-3 16 TRBV6-5 CASSYSRDKVGNTIYF TGTGCCAGCAGTTACTCGAGGGACAAAGTAGGAAACACCATATATTTT
TRBD2 . TRBJ2-2 15 TRBV5-1 CASKGSGGGTGELFF TGCGCCAGCAAGGGTAGCGGGGGCGGCACCGGGGAGCTGTTTTTT
TRBD1 . TRBJ1-1 16 TRBV18 CASSPRTGPRGTEAFF TGTGCCAGCTCACCTAGGACAGGCCCGCGGGGCACTGAAGCTTTCTTT
TRBD1 few TRBJ2-7 12 TRBV6-1 CASGQTRLEQYF TGTGCTTCGGGACAGACCCGCCTCGAGCAGTACTTC
. few TRBJ1-4 12 TRBV7-2 CASSRRGEKLFF TGTGCCAGCAGCCGTAGGGGTGAAAAACTGTTTTTT
. few TRBJ2-5 15 TRBV5-4 CASSLTRFGQETQYF TGTGCCAGCAGCTTGACGCGGTTTGGTCAAGAGACCCAGTACTTC
TRBD2 once TRBJ2-3 18 TRBV4-1 CASSGLGLAGGETDTQYF TGCGCCAGCAGCGGCTTAGGACTAGCGGGAGGGGAGACAGATACGCAGTATTTT
TRBD1 . TRBJ2-7 14 TRBV5-4 CASSPRDSPYEQYF TGTGCCAGCAGCCCCCGGGACAGCCCCTACGAGCAGTACTTC
. . TRBJ1-1 16 TRBV5-6 CASSLEGSGTLGAAFF TGTGCCAGCAGCTTGGAGGGTAGCGGGACGCTCGGCGCAGCTTTCTTT
TRBD1 . TRBJ1-1 16 TRBV15 CATNPGTGGGNTEAFF TGTGCCACCAATCCCGGGACAGGGGGCGGGAACACTGAAGCTTTCTTT
TRBD1 once TRBJ1-2 14 TRBV2 CASSLTGVVPGYTF TGTGCCAGCAGTCTGACAGGGGTGGTACCTGGCTACACCTTC
TRBD1 . TRBJ1-2 15 TRBV19 CASSIFGTGVNGYTF TGTGCCAGTAGTATCTTCGGGACAGGGGTGAATGGCTACACCTTC
TRBD2 many TRBJ2-7 14 TRBV7-2 CASSQAGGWYEQYF TGTGCCAGCAGCCAAGCGGGAGGGTGGTACGAGCAGTACTTC
. . TRBJ2-2 13 TRBV6-4 CASSDSSTGELFF TGTGCCAGCAGTGACTCTAGCACCGGGGAGCTGTTTTTT
TRBD1 . TRBJ1-2 15 TRBV7-9 CASSSWTGDNYGYTF TGTGCCAGCAGCTCCTGGACAGGGGATAACTATGGCTACACCTTC
TRBD1 . TRBJ1-5 14 TRBV15 CATSDRGGGQPQHF TGTGCCACCAGCGACAGGGGGGGTGGTCAGCCCCAGCATTTT
. . TRBJ2-7 12 TRBV30 CAWSVRGGEQYF TGTGCCTGGAGTGTACGGGGTGGGGAGCAGTACTTC
. . TRBJ2-3 13 TRBV28 CASTRTGTDTQYF TGTGCCAGCACCCGCACGGGCACAGATACGCAGTATTTT
. few TRBJ1-1 14 TRBV7-6 CASSLGPGDTEAFF TGTGCCAGCAGCTTAGGCCCAGGGGACACTGAAGCTTTCTTT
TRBD1 once TRBJ1-4 16 TRBV27 CASSPWTTGANEKLFF TGTGCCAGCAGTCCCTGGACGACAGGGGCCAATGAAAAACTGTTTTTT
TRBD2 . TRBJ2-7 14 TRBV5-5 CASMRTSGGDEQYF TGTGCCAGCATGCGGACTAGCGGGGGAGACGAGCAGTACTTC
TRBD2 . TRBJ2-3 17 TRBV4-3 CASSQERLAGPTDTQYF TGCGCCAGCAGCCAAGAACGACTAGCGGGCCCTACAGATACGCAGTATTTT
. . TRBJ2-7 13 TRBV6-1 CASWGDSPYEQYF TGTGCCTCTTGGGGGGACAGTCCCTACGAGCAGTACTTC
TRBD2 few TRBJ2-1 19 TRBV4-1 CASSPRTSGVLSSYNEQFF TGCGCCAGCAGCCCTAGGACTAGCGGGGTTTTAAGCTCCTACAATGAGCAGTTCTTC
TRBD2 . TRBJ2-5 17 TRBV13 CASSLGPGTMLSETQYF TGTGCCAGCAGCTTAGGTCCCGGGACTATGCTCTCAGAGACCCAGTACTTC
. . TRBJ1-6 15 TRBV10-3 CAITPGTSRNSPLHF TGTGCCATCACTCCGGGTACCAGTCGTAATTCACCCCTCCACTTT
TRBD2 few TRBJ2-5 17 TRBV7-2 CASSLIVTSGGGETQYF TGTGCCAGCAGCTTAATTGTAACTAGCGGGGGGGGAGAGACCCAGTACTTC
TRBD2 . TRBJ2-1 14 TRBV6-1 CASRLAGGHNEQFF TGTGCCAGCAGGCTAGCGGGGGGTCACAATGAGCAGTTCTTC
TRBD1 . TRBJ2-4 15 TRBV6-6 CASSWGQRAKNIQYF TGTGCCAGCAGTTGGGGACAGAGAGCCAAAAACATTCAGTACTTC
TRBD2 . TRBJ2-7 15 TRBV7-6 CASSSSPLAGDEQYF TGTGCCAGCAGCTCAAGCCCACTAGCGGGAGACGAGCAGTACTTC
. . TRBJ2-7 18 TRBV4-2 CASSQHGSGLVSPYEQYF TGTGCCAGCAGCCAGCACGGATCAGGGTTAGTTTCCCCCTACGAGCAGTACTTC
TRBD1 once TRBJ2-7 13 TRBV6-5 CASRGQGAYEQYF TGTGCCAGCAGAGGACAGGGCGCCTACGAGCAGTACTTC
. few TRBJ2-3 16 TRBV10-3 CAISSSDGGDTDTQYF TGTGCCATCAGTTCCTCGGACGGGGGAGACACAGATACGCAGTATTTT
TRBD1 . TRBJ2-5 14 TRBV6-4 CASSEQTGAETQYF TGTGCCAGCAGTGAACAGACAGGGGCTGAGACCCAGTACTTC